This T cell receptor (beta chain) was sequenced in a study of technical replicates of blood from several donors. TCRdb's table, derived via immunoSEQ multiplex PCR, lists solely in-frame clones and lacks some. This table has tens of thousands of clones, 94% appearing once. The CDR3 covers 15 residues. CDR1 and CDR2 from the germline V gene are SGDLS and YYNGEE. V gave up 3 bases and J gave up 2 bases; unmatched junction bases: 7. The sequence was obtained from a human donor in good health. The sequencing input was T cells isolated from PBMCs. The chain uses TRBV9 and TRBJ2-5; 7 bases fit TRBD2. In DNA form, the CDR3 reads TGTGCCAGCAGCGGGAGAAGCGGGGTGCAAGAGACCCAGTACTTC. This codes for CASSGRSGVQETQYF.